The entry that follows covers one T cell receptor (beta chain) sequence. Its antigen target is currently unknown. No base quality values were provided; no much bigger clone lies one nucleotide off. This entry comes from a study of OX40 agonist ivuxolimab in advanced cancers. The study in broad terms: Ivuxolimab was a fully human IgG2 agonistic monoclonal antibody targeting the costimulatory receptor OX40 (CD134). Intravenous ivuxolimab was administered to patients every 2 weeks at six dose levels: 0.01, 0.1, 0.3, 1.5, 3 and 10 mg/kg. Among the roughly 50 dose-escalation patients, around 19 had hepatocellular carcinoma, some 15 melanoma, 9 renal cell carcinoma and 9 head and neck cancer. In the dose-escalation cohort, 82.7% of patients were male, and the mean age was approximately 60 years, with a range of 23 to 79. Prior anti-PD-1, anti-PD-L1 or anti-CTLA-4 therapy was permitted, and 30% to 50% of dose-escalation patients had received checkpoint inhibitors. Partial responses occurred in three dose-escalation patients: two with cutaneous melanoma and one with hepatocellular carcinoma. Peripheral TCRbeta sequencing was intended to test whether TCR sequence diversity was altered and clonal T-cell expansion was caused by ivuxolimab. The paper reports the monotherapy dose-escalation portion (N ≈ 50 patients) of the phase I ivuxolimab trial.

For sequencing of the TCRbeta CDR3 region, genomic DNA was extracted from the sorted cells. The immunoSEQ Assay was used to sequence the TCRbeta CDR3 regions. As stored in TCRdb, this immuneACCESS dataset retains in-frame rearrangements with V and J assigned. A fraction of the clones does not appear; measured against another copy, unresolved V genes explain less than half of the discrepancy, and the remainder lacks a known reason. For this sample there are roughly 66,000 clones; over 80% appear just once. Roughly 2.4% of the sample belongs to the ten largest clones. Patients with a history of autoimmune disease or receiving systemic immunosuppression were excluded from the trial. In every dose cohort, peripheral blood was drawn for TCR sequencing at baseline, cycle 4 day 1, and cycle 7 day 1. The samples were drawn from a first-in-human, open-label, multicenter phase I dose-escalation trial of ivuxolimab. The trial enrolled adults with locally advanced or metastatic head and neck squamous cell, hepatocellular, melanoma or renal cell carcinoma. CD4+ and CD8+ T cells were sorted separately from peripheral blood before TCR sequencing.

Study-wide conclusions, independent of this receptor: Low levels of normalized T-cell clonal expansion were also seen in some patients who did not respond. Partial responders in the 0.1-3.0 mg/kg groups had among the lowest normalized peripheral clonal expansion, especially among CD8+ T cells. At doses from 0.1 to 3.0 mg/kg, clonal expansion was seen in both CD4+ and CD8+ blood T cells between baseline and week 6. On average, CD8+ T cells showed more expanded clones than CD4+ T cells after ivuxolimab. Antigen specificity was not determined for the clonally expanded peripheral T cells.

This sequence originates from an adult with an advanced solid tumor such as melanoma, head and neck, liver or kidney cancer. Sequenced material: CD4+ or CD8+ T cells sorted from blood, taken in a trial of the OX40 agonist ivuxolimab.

The DNA sequence is TGTGCCAGTAGTGCTCGGATCGGACTAGCAGATTTTTACGAGCAGTACTTC. Its protein is CASSARIGLADFYEQYF. Recombination connected TRBV19 to TRBJ2-7; 8 bases in between match TRBD2. CDR1 LNHDA and CDR2 SQIVND are derived from the germline V gene (reference sequence). Spanning cysteine to phenylalanine, the CDR3 consists of 17 amino acids. Of all the DNA, just the CDR3 is kept, 51 bases in frame from base 1. After removal of 5 bases from V and 4 bases from J, the junction retains 16 bases not matched to a gene.